This T cell receptor beta chain was sequenced in a study of shared clonotypes between healthy human individuals. Study conclusions and caveats: Naive subsets, compared against memory subsets, generally had larger estimated richness values.

Some clones are missing from TCRdb's copy, which holds only in-frame ones; the method was immunoSEQ multiplex PCR. The data hold approximately 2,300,000 clones, with around 93% observed a single time. This CDR3 comprises 14 residues. The germline gives CDR1 KGHSH, CDR2 LQKENI. V shed 3 bases and J 7 bases; nucleotides not matched to a gene: 7. Worth noting for this clone: The antigen is undetermined.

Sequencing input: naive CD4+ T cells from PBMCs. This sample's subset: CD45RA+ positively selected. This TCR was recovered from a man younger than 35 in good health. Some clones in this sample may be carry-over from other donors' samples. The V and J genes are TRBV18 and TRBJ2-5; 8 bases agree with TRBD2. The DNA for the CDR3 is TGTGCCAGCTCACCCGGGACTAGAGATTTGACCCAGTACTTC. It encodes CASSPGTRDLTQYF.